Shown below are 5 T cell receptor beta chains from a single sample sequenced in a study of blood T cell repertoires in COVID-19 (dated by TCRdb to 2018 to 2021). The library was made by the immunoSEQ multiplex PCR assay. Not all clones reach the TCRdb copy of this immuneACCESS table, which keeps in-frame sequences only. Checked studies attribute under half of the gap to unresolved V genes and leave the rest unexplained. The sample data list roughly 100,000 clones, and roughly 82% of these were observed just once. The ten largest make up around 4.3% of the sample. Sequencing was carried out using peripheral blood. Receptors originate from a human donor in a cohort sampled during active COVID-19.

CDR3 sequence: CASMLQGGSGNTIYF. Written as DNA, the CDR3 is TGTGCCAGCATGCTGCAGGGGGGCTCTGGAAACACCATATATTTT. The chain carries TRBV2 and TRBJ1-3; 7 positions agree with TRBD1. The J segment lost 0 bases and the V segment lost 7 bases, leaving 6 bases of the junction unmatched. From germline, CDR1 is SNHLY and CDR2 FYNNEI. This CDR3 contains 15 residues.

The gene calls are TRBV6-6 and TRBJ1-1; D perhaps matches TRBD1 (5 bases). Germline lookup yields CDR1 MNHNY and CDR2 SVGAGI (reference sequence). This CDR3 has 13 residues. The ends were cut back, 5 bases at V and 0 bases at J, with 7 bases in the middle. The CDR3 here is CASSPQVNTEAFF. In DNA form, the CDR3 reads TGTGCCAGCAGTCCACAGGTGAACACTGAAGCTTTCTTT.

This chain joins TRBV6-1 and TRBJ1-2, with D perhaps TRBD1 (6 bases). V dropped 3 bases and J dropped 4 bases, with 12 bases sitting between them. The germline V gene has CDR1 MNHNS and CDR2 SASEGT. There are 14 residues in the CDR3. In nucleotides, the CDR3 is TGTGCCAGCAGTGAGCAGGGGAGATCCTATGGCTACACCTTC. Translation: CASSEQGRSYGYTF.

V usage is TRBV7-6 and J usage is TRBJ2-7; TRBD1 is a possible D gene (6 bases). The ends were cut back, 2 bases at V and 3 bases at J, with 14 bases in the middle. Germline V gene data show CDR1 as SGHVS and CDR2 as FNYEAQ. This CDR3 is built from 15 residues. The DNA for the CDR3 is TGTGCCAGCAGCTTACTGGGGGCAGGGGACTACGAGCAGTACTTC. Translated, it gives CASSLLGAGDYEQYF.

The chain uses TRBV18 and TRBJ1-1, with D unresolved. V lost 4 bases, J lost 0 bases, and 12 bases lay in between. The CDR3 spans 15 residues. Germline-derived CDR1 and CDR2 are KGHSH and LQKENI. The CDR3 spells CASSRDSLLNTEAFF. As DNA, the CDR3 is TGTGCCAGCTCACGAGACTCCCTCCTGAACACTGAAGCTTTCTTT.